A single T cell receptor beta chain is shown here with its context. Random-hexamer reverse transcription was applied to about 0.45 to 1 ug RNA. TCRdb ran MiXCR on the immunoSEQ multiplex PCR reads and lists one entry per CDR3 protein. The sample yields about 240,000 distinct CDR3 sequences, approximately 95% seen once. The length of the CDR3 is 15 residues. The V gene's germline CDR1 is SQVTM and CDR2 ANQGSEA. V was cut by 7 bases and J by 4 bases, with 20 bases left in between. These data belong to a study of CD8 T cells in Susac syndrome. FACS was used to enrich TEMRA cells, whereas the CD8+ and CD4+ T cells were obtained by negative isolation.

The specimen sequenced was CD4+ T cells from PBMCs. This chain links TRBV29-1 with TRBJ2-4; possible D gene TRBD2, 6 bases. The clonotype originates from a human donor with Susac syndrome. The chain's CDR3 is CSAETASGLKNIQYF. DNA of the CDR3: TGCAGCGCAGAGACAGCCTCAGGACTAAAAAACATTCAGTACTTC.